The following is a TCR beta chain sequence with its context. The identical CDR3 is also encoded by other nucleotide sequences in the sample. The record originates from a study of blood T cell repertoires in COVID-19. Study as a whole: Acute and convalescent COVID-19 samples came from the United States, Italy and Spain. Sample material is recorded as cDNA or gDNA derived from T cells, B-cell-depleted T cells, or PBMCs.

Self-reported history from a screening survey and questionnaire set each donor's cohort. Authors' processing steps: Estimates of nucleated cell counts were drawn from the amplification of reference gene primers. TCRdb's table, derived via immunoSEQ multiplex PCR, lists solely in-frame clones and lacks some. V and J calls and clone size are those listed in that table; D and trimming were worked out from the DNA. The repertoire has hundreds of thousands of clones, about 88% of them found once; the top ten carry 1.5% to 2%. The sequence was obtained from a woman between 45 and 65 years old who had recovered from COVID-19. The sequenced sample was PBMCs or T cells enriched from blood (not recorded which).

The CDR3 loop reads CASSLDSLNTEAFF. The DNA for the CDR3 is TGCGCCAGCAGCTTGGACAGTTTAAACACTGAAGCTTTCTTT. V gene TRBV5-1 combines with J gene TRBJ1-1; D is unclear. The CDR3 spans 14 residues. Germline CDR1 is SGHRS and CDR2 is YFSETQ. Trimming stripped 0 bases from V and 2 bases from J, with 8 bases between.